The 8 T cell receptor beta chains below come from one sample, sequenced in a study of naive and memory T cell subsets. An equimolar mix of two oligonucleotides served as the beta constant-region primer for TRBC1 and TRBC2. TCRdb re-called the UMI-ligation and nested PCR reads through MiXCR, storing one row per CDR3 protein. The sample carries some 4,600 distinct CDR3 sequences, approximately 7.9% recorded once. Sequencing used CD4+ TEMRA cells from blood. The subset here: effector memory re-expressing CD45RA, CD45RA+ CD27-. Receptor source: a human donor in good health.

This clonotype came up a few times. J is TRBJ2-2 and V is TRBV4-1; D is unresolved. Germline loops: CDR1 MGHRA, CDR2 YSYEKL. The length of the CDR3 is 15 residues. V gave up 1 base and J gave up 3 bases, with 9 bases separating them. The CDR3 region is CASSQALADTGELFF. The CDR3 DNA reads as TGCGCCAGCAGCCAAGCCTTGGCAGACACCGGGGAGCTGTTTTTT.

CDR3 bases: TGCGCCAGCAGCTTGGCCAACGGGGTCAAAACCTACGAGCAGTACTTC. Translated: CASSLANGVKTYEQYF. The chain employs TRBV5-1 and TRBJ2-7, with D possibly TRBD2 on 5 matching bases. V dropped 0 bases and J dropped 2 bases, with 15 bases sitting between them. The CDR3 loop spans 16 amino acids. Germline CDR1 and CDR2: SGHRS and YFSETQ.

This clonotype was found many times. The V call is TRBV10-3, the J call TRBJ2-3; tentatively, D is TRBD2 (6 bases). Per the germline V gene, CDR1 is ENHRY and CDR2 is SYGVKD. CDR3 length: 14 residues. V was shortened by 8 bases and J by 1 base, with 13 bases between the two germline ends. The CDR3 bases are TGTGCCATCGCTGTTAGCGGTGGCACAGATACGCAGTATTTT. It yields the protein CAIAVSGGTDTQYF.

In this sample, this clonotype is medium-sized (0.01 to 0.1%). The V and J genes are TRBV2 and TRBJ2-3; D unresolved. V was trimmed by 8 bases and J by 2 bases, leaving 11 bases between them. This CDR3 is built from 13 residues. Germline lookup yields CDR1 SNHLY and CDR2 FYNNEI. CDR3 in amino acids: CASQPPFTDTQYF. For the CDR3, the DNA is TGTGCCAGCCAACCGCCCTTCACAGATACGCAGTATTTT.

The gene calls are TRBV4-3 and TRBJ1-4; the D is unclear. The length of the CDR3 is 15 residues. CDR1 is LGHNA, CDR2 YSLEER, per germline. Between the trimmed V and J ends, which lost 0 bases and 0 bases, there was a span of 5 bases. CDR3 sequence: CASSQDAATNEKLFF. CDR3 nucleotide sequence: TGCGCCAGCAGCCAAGATGCGGCAACTAATGAAAAACTGTTTTTT.

This clonotype was found many times. The CDR3 DNA follows: TGTGCCAGCAGTTCCGGTGGGGAGACCCAGTACTTC. This encodes CASSSGGETQYF. The genes are TRBV6-2 or TRBV6-3 and TRBJ2-5, with D unclear. The V gene's germline CDR1 is MNHEY and CDR2 SVGEGT. The ends were cut back, 4 bases at V and 5 bases at J, with 8 bases in the middle. CDR3 size: 12 residues.

The rearrangement links TRBV5-4 to TRBJ2-1; D remains unclear. This CDR3 region has 14 residues. The germline gives CDR1 SGHNT, CDR2 YYREEE (reference sequence). V gave up 1 base and J gave up 2 bases, with 7 bases separating them. In nucleotides, the CDR3 is TGTGCCAGCAGCTTGCGCCTCGCCTACAATGAGCAGTTCTTC. This translates into CASSLRLAYNEQFF.

This clonotype was observed many times. This chain links TRBV7-9 with TRBJ2-5, with a possible D match to TRBD1 (5 bases). The CDR3 loop spans 14 amino acids. V lost 1 base and J lost 2, with 8 bases in between. Germline V CDR1 and CDR2: SEHNR, FQNEAQ (reference sequence). CDR3 in amino acids: CASSLGAGQETQYF. CDR3 coding DNA: TGTGCCAGCAGCTTAGGAGCAGGGCAAGAGACCCAGTACTTC. Variable domain in full (rest from reference TRBV7-9 and TRBJ2-5): DTGVSQNPRHKITKRGQNVTFRCDPISEHNRLYWYRQTLGQGPEFLTYFQNEAQLEKSRLLSDRFSAERPKGSFSTLEIQRTEQGDSAMYLCASSLGAGQETQYFGPGTRLLVL.